This T cell receptor beta chain was identified during a study of CD8 T cells in Susac syndrome. The germline CDR1 and CDR2 sequences are DFQATT and SNEGSKA (reference sequence). This CDR3 has 13 amino acids. Trimming pared 2 bases from V and 4 bases from J, leaving 11 bases between. An input of about 0.45 to 1 ug of RNA was subjected to reverse transcription using random hexamers. TCRdb passed the immunoSEQ multiplex PCR reads through MiXCR, listing each CDR3 protein once. The top ten hold around 0.2% of the sample, which has 120,000 or so distinct CDR3 sequences, 90% to 95% seen once. The clonotype originates from a human donor with Susac syndrome. The sample comprised CD8+ T cells from PBMCs. The chain is built from TRBV20-1 and TRBJ1-2; TRBD1 might be the D (6 bases). The CDR3 bases are TGCAGTGCTAGAAGAGGGGGGATCTATGGCTACACCTTC. Its translation is CSARRGGIYGYTF.